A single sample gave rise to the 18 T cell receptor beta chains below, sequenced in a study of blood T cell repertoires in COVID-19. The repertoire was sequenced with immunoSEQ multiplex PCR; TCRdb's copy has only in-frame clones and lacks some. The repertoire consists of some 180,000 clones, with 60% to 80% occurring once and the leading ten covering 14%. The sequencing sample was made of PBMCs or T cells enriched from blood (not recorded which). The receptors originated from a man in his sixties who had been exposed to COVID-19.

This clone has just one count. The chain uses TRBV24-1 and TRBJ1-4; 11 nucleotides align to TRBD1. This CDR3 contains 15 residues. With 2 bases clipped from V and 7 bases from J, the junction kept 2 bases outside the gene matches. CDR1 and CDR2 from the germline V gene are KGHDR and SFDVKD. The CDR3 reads CATSDSGQGGEKLFF. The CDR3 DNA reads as TGTGCCACCAGTGATTCGGGACAGGGGGGTGAAAAACTGTTTTTT.

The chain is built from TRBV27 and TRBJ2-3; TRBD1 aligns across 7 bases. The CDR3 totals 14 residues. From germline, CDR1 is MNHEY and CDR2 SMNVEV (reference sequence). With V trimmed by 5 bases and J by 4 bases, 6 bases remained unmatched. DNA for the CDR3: TGTGCCAGCAGTCTCTTCACAGGGGCAGATACGCAGTATTTT. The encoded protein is CASSLFTGADTQYF.

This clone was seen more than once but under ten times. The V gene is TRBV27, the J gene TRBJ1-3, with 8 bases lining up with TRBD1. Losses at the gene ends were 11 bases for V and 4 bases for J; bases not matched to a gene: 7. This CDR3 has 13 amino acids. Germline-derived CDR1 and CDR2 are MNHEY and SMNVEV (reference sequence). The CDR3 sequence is CAAGQGIGNTIYF. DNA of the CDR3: TGTGCCGCTGGACAGGGTATAGGAAACACCATATATTTT.

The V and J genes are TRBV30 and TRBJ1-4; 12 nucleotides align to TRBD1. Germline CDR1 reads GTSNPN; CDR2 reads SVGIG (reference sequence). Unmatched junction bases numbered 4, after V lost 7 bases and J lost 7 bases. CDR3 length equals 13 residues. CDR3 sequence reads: CAFRDRGREKLFF. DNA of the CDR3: TGTGCCTTCCGGGACAGGGGGCGTGAAAAACTGTTTTTT. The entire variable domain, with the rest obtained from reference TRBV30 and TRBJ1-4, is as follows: SQTIHQWPATLVQPVGSPLSLECTVEGTSNPNLYWYRQAAGRGLQLLFYSVGIGQISSEVPQNLSASRPQDRQFILSSKKLLLSDSGFYLCAFRDRGREKLFFGSGTQLSVL.

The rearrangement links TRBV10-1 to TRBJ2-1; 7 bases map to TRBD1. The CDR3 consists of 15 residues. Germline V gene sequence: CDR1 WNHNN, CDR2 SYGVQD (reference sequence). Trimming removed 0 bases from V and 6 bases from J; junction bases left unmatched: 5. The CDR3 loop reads CASSESNRGGNEQFF. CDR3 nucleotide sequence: TGCGCCAGCAGTGAGTCAAACAGGGGTGGCAATGAGCAGTTCTTC.

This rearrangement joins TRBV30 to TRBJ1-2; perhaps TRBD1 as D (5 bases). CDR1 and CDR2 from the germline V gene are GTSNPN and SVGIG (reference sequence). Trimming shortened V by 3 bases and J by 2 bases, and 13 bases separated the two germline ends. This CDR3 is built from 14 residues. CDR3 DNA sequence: TGTGCCTGGAGGGGACGGGGGGGAAACTATGGCTACACCTTC. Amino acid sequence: CAWRGRGGNYGYTF.

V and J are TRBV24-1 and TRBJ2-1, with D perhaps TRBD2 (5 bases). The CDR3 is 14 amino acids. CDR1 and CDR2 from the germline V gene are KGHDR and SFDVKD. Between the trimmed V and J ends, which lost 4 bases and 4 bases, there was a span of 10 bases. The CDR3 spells CATSDLGVYNEQFF. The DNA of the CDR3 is TGTGCCACCAGTGACCTGGGAGTTTACAATGAGCAGTTCTTC.

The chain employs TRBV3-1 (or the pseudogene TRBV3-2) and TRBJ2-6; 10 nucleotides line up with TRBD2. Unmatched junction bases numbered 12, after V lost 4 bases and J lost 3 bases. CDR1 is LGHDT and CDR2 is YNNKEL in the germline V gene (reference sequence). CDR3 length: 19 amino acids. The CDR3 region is CASSPAQRGGYGGANVLTF. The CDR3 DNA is TGTGCCAGCAGCCCCGCTCAGCGGGGGGGCTATGGTGGGGCCAACGTCCTGACTTTC.

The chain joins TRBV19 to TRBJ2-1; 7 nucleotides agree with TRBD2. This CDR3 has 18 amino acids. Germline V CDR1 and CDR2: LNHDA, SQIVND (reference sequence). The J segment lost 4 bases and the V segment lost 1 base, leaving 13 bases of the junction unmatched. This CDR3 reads CASSIGPSGLPYYNEQFF. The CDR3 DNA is TGTGCCAGTAGTATAGGTCCTAGCGGACTACCTTATTACAATGAGCAGTTCTTC.

The CDR3 nucleotides are TGTGCCACCAGTGACCCCGGGACAGGGGGCTTCGCTTTCTTT. It translates to CATSDPGTGGFAFF. This chain links TRBV24-1 with TRBJ1-1; 12 bases map to TRBD1. J lost 11 bases, V lost 4 bases, and 7 bases had no gene match. The CDR3 is made up of 14 amino acids. Germline loops: CDR1 KGHDR, CDR2 SFDVKD.

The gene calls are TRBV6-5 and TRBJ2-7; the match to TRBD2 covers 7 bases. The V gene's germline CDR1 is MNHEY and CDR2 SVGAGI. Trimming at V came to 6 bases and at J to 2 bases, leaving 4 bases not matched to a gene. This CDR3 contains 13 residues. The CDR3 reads CASSAGTTYEQYF. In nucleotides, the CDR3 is TGTGCCAGCAGCGCAGGGACTACCTACGAGCAGTACTTC.

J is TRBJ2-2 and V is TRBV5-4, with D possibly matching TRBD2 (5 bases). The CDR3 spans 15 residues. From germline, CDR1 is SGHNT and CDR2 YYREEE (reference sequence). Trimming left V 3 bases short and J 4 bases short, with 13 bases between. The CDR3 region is CASSWRGRGTGELFF. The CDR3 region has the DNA TGTGCCAGCAGCTGGCGCGGTCGGGGCACCGGGGAGCTGTTTTTT.

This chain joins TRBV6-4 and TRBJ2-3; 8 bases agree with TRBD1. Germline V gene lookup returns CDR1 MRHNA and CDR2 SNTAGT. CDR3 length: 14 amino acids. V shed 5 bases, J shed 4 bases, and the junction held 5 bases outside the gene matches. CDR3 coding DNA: TGTGCCAGCAGTTACAGGGGGGAGCCAGATACGCAGTATTTT. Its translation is CASSYRGEPDTQYF.

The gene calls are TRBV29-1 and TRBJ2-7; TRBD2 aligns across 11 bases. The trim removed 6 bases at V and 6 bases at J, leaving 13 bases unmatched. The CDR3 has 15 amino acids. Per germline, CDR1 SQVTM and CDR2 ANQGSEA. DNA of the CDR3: TGCAGCGTCTTACCAGACAGACTAGCGGGAAGCGAGCAGTACTTC. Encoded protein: CSVLPDRLAGSEQYF.

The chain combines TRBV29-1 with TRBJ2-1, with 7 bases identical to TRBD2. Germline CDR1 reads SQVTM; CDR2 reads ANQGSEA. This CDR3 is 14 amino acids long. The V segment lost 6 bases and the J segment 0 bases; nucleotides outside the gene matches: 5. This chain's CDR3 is CSVNPSGSYNEQFF. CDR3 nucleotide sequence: TGCAGCGTGAACCCTAGCGGCTCCTACAATGAGCAGTTCTTC.

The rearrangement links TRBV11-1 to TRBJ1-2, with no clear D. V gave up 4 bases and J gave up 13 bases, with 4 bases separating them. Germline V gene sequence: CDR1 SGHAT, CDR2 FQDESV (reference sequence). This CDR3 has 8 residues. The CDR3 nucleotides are TGTGCCAGCAGCTCCCTCACCTTC. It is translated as CASSSLTF.

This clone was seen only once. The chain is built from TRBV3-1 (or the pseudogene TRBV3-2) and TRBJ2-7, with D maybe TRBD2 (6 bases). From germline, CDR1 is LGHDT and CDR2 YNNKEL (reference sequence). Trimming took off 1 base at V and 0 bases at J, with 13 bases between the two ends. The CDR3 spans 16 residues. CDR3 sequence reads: CASSQGDFPSSYEQYF. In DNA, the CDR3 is TGTGCCAGCAGCCAAGGGGACTTCCCGAGCTCCTACGAGCAGTACTTC.

DNA for the CDR3: TGTGCCAGCAGCCCGGACAGGGTGCAAGAGACCCAGTACTTC. As protein: CASSPDRVQETQYF. This sequence joins TRBV7-2 and TRBJ2-5; 8 bases line up with TRBD1. Losses at the gene ends were 5 bases for V and 2 bases for J; bases not matched to a gene: 4. Per germline, CDR1 SGHTA and CDR2 FQGNSA. The CDR3 is 14 amino acids.